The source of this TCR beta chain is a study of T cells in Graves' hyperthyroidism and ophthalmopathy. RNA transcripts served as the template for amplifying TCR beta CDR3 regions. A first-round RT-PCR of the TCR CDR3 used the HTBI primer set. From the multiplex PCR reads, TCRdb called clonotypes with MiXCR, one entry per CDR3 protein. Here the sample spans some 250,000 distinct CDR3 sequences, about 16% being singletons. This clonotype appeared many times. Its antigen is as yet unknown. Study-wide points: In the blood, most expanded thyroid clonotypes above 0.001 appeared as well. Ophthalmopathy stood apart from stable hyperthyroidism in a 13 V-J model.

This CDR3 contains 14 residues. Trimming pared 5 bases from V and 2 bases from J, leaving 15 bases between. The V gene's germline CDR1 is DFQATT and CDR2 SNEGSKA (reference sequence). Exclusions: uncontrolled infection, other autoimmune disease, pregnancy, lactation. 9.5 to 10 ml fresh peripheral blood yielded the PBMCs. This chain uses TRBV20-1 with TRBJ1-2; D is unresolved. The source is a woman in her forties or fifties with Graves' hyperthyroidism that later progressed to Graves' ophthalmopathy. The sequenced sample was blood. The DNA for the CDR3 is TGCAGTGCTGGGTCCGTTAGGGCCAACTATGGCTACACCTTC. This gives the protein CSAGSVRANYGYTF.